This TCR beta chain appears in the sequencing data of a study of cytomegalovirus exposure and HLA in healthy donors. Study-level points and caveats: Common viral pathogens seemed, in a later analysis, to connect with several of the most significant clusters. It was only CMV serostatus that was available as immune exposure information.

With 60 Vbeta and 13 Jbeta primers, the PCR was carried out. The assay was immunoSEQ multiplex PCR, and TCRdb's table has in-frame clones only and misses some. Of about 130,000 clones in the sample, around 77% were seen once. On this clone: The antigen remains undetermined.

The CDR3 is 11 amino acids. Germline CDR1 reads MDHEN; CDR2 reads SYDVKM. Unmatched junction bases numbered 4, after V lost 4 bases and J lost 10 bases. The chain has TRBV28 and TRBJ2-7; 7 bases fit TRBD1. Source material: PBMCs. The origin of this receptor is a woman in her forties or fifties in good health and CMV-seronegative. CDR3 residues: CASSYTGDQYF. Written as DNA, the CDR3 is TGTGCCAGCAGTTATACAGGGGACCAGTACTTC.